These T cell receptor beta chains were read from a single sample in a study of blood T cells in healthy people across ages. TCRdb re-called the 5' RACE reads through MiXCR, storing one row per CDR3 protein. The table shows 550,000 to 700,000 distinct CDR3 sequences, with 27% occurring only once. Sequencing was carried out using blood. The receptors derive from a woman in her 70s in good health. The CDR3 runs from the conserved cysteine through the conserved F or W. A D gene is named only where the DNA matches it firmly. Part of the rows lack a size; the others show once, few, many or a class for expanded clones.

V: TRBV20-1; size: once; length: 12; J: TRBJ2-7; D: .; CDR3: CSAGSNSYEQYF; DNA: TGCAGTGCTGGAAGTAACTCCTACGAGCAGTACTTC
V: TRBV2; size: .; length: 12; J: TRBJ2-7; D: TRBD1; CDR3: CASSDRGHEQYF; DNA: TGTGCCAGCAGTGACAGGGGGCACGAGCAGTACTTC
V: TRBV6-6; size: .; length: 14; J: TRBJ1-2; D: .; CDR3: CASSRPGGKDGYTF; DNA: TGTGCCAGCAGCAGACCTGGGGGGAAGGACGGCTACACCTTC
V: TRBV5-1; size: .; length: 16; J: TRBJ2-3; D: .; CDR3: CASSLGDGGGTDTQYF; DNA: TGCGCCAGCAGCTTGGGGGACGGAGGAGGAACAGATACGCAGTATTTT
V: TRBV6-1; size: few; length: 14; J: TRBJ1-1; D: .; CDR3: CASSPKQGQTKAFF; DNA: TGTGCCAGCAGCCCAAAACAAGGACAGACAAAGGCTTTCTTT
V: TRBV24-1; size: .; length: 15; J: TRBJ2-1; D: .; CDR3: CATSDPTGLVDEQFF; DNA: TGTGCCACCAGTGATCCCACAGGTTTGGTCGATGAGCAGTTCTTC
V: TRBV5-6; size: few; length: 15; J: TRBJ1-2; D: .; CDR3: CASSPHGGGNYGYTF; DNA: TGTGCCAGCAGCCCTCATGGAGGGGGAAACTATGGCTACACCTTC
V: TRBV20-1; size: few; length: 12; J: TRBJ2-5; D: .; CDR3: CSARSFKETQYF; DNA: TGCAGTGCTAGGTCCTTTAAAGAGACCCAGTACTTC
V: TRBV5-1; size: .; length: 14; J: TRBJ2-4; D: .; CDR3: CASSFSRGRNIQYF; DNA: TGCGCCAGCAGCTTCAGCAGGGGGAGGAACATTCAGTACTTC
V: TRBV29-1; size: .; length: 14; J: TRBJ1-3; D: TRBD1; CDR3: CSVMDRGRGNTIYF; DNA: TGCAGCGTTATGGACAGGGGGCGAGGAAACACCATATATTTT
V: TRBV27; size: few; length: 16; J: TRBJ2-7; D: TRBD2; CDR3: CASSSTGLAGSYEQYF; DNA: TGTGCCAGCAGTTCCACGGGACTAGCGGGGTCCTACGAGCAGTACTTC
V: TRBV5-1; size: .; length: 15; J: TRBJ2-7; D: TRBD1; CDR3: CASSLEGAPVYEQYF; DNA: TGCGCCAGCAGCTTGGAGGGGGCTCCCGTCTACGAGCAGTACTTC
V: TRBV5-1; size: .; length: 14; J: TRBJ1-2; D: .; CDR3: CASSGRGLNYGYTF; DNA: TGCGCCAGCAGCGGCAGGGGTCTTAACTATGGCTACACCTTC
V: TRBV10-3; size: .; length: 17; J: TRBJ2-2; D: TRBD2; CDR3: CAIRFPAGGSNTGELFF; DNA: TGTGCCATCCGGTTCCCGGCGGGAGGATCGAACACCGGGGAGCTGTTTTTT
V: TRBV7-2; size: many; length: 14; J: TRBJ2-3; D: .; CDR3: CASTPWSSTDTQYF; DNA: TGTGCCAGCACCCCTTGGTCTAGCACAGATACGCAGTATTTT
V: TRBV7-2; size: few; length: 15; J: TRBJ2-7; D: TRBD1; CDR3: CASSPQGTGPYEQYF; DNA: TGTGCCAGCAGCCCCCAAGGGACAGGTCCCTACGAGCAGTACTTC
V: TRBV3-1; size: .; length: 14; J: TRBJ2-5; D: .; CDR3: CASSRLMVPETQYF; DNA: TGTGCCAGCAGCCGCCTTATGGTCCCGGAGACCCAGTACTTC
V: TRBV7-8; size: .; length: 14; J: TRBJ2-3; D: .; CDR3: CASSLYHDTDTQYF; DNA: TGTGCCAGCAGCCTCTATCACGACACAGATACGCAGTATTTT
V: TRBV6-1; size: few; length: 15; J: TRBJ2-7; D: .; CDR3: CASSELAGPTYEQYF; DNA: TGTGCCAGCAGTGAATTGGCAGGTCCTACCTACGAGCAGTACTTC
V: TRBV5-1; size: .; length: 15; J: TRBJ2-5; D: TRBD1; CDR3: CASSSGQGGWETQYF; DNA: TGCGCCAGCAGCTCGGGACAGGGAGGTTGGGAGACCCAGTACTTC